Reported below is one TCR beta chain. Recruitment covered about two dozen US areas and drew participants whose ages spanned roughly 18 to 95 years. The assay was immunoSEQ multiplex PCR, and TCRdb's table has in-frame clones only and misses some. In the table there are approximately 310,000 clones, around 85% of which are singletons. These data come from a study of blood T cell repertoires in COVID-19. Across the study: The study drew acute and convalescent COVID-19 samples from the United States, Italy and Spain. PBMCs, B-cell-depleted T cells, or T cells provided the cDNA or gDNA that made up the material.

V lost 5 bases and J 0 bases, leaving 13 bases between the germline ends. CDR3 length: 16 amino acids. CDR1 SEHNR and CDR2 FQNEAQ come from the germline V gene (reference sequence). The sequence was obtained from a young woman who had been exposed to COVID-19. Sequenced material: PBMCs or T cells enriched from blood (not recorded which). The chain has TRBV7-9 and TRBJ1-4; the D gene is possibly TRBD1 (6 bases). The CDR3 bases are TGTGCCAGCAGCATACACCAGGGGTCAACTAATGAAAAACTGTTTTTT. The encoded protein is CASSIHQGSTNEKLFF.